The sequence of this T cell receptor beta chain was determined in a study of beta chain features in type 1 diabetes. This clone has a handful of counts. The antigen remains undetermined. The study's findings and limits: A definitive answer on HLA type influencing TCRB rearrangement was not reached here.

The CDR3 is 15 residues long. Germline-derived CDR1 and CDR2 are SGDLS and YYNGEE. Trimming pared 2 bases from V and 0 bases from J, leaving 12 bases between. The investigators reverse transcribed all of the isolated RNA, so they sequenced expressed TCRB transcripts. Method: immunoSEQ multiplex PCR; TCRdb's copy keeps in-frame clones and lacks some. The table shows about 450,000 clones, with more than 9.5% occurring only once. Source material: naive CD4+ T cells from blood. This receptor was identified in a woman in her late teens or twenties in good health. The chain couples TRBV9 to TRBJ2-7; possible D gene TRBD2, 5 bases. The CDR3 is CASSVGVISSYEQYF. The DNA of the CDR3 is TGTGCCAGCAGCGTGGGAGTGATTAGCTCCTACGAGCAGTACTTC.